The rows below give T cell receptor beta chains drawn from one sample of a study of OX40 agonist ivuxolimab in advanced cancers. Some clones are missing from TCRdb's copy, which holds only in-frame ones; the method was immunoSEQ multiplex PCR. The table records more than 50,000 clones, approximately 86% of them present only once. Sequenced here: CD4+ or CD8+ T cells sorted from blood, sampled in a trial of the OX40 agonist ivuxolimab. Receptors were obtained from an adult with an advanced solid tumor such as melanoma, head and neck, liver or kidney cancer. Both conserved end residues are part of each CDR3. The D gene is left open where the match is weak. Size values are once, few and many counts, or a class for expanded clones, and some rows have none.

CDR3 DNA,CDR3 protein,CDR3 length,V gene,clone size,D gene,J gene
TGCAGTGCCGGGGGGCCCCTCCACTTT,CSAGGPLHF,9,TRBV20-1,-,-,TRBJ1-6
TGTGCCAGCAGTTCCTTCGGACAGGGGCCAGAGACCCAGTACTTC,CASSSFGQGPETQYF,15,TRBV28,-,TRBD1,TRBJ2-5
TGTGCCAGTTCCTGGGGCGGGAGCCAAGAGACCCAGTACTTC,CASSWGGSQETQYF,14,TRBV28,-,TRBD2,TRBJ2-5
TGTGCCAGCAGTGATAGGACAGGGACGGGCTACACCTTC,CASSDRTGTGYTF,13,TRBV6-4,-,TRBD1,TRBJ1-2
TGTGCCAGCTCACCTACCTGGACCGAAAGTAGCGTCCTGACTTTC,CASSPTWTESSVLTF,15,TRBV18,once,-,TRBJ2-6
TGCGCCAGCAGCCAATCCCCCACGGGACGTCGGGACTGTTTTTTT,CASSQSPTGRRDCFF,15,TRBV4-1,once,-,TRBJ1-4
TGTGCCAGCAGCCCTACAGGGGGCGTCGGCACCGGGGAGCTGTTTTTT,CASSPTGGVGTGELFF,16,TRBV11-3,-,TRBD1,TRBJ2-2
TGTGCCAGCAGCGCGGACGGACTCGACACAGATACGCAGTATTTT,CASSADGLDTDTQYF,15,TRBV2,-,-,TRBJ2-3
TGTGCCAGCAGTGAATATGATAGAACCGACGAGCAGTACTTC,CASSEYDRTDEQYF,14,TRBV6-1,-,-,TRBJ2-7
TGTGCCAGCAACACAGGGGGCGGTGGAAACACCATATATTTT,CASNTGGGGNTIYF,14,TRBV6-5,-,TRBD1,TRBJ1-3
TGTGCCAGCAGTTTATGGTCAAATTCGAACACCGGGGAGCTGTTTTTT,CASSLWSNSNTGELFF,16,TRBV27,-,-,TRBJ2-2
TGTGCCAGTAGTATTCAAGGGAGGAAGCCTAACTATGGCTACACCTTC,CASSIQGRKPNYGYTF,16,TRBV19,-,-,TRBJ1-2
TGTGCCAGCAGGGCCTCGGGGCCCGGGGAGCTGTTTTTT,CASRASGPGELFF,13,TRBV28,once,-,TRBJ2-2
TGTGCCAGCATACGAAGACAGGGGGTTCGCACTGAAGCTTTCTTT,CASIRRQGVRTEAFF,15,TRBV6-5,-,TRBD1,TRBJ1-1
TGTGCCAGCAGTTTATCCCAACTTACCGGGACACGGGACGCCACCATATATTTT,CASSLSQLTGTRDATIYF,18,TRBV28,once,-,TRBJ1-3
TGTGCCAGCTCACCACCGAGGGGAAACACCGGGGAGCTGTTTTTT,CASSPPRGNTGELFF,15,TRBV18,-,-,TRBJ2-2
TGTGCCAGCCAGTCCCTAGGGGCTTATAACTATGGCTACACCTTC,CASQSLGAYNYGYTF,15,TRBV27,-,-,TRBJ1-2
TGTGCCAGCAGTCTATCGGGACAGGGGAACTATGGCTACACCTTC,CASSLSGQGNYGYTF,15,TRBV6-4,-,TRBD1,TRBJ1-2
TGTGCCAGCAGCTTAGTTTCCACAACTAGTAGCAATCAGCCCCAGCATTTT,CASSLVSTTSSNQPQHF,17,TRBV7-2,-,-,TRBJ1-5
TGTGCCAGCAGCTTATCGGGGCTTTCACGCTACGAGCAGTACTTC,CASSLSGLSRYEQYF,15,TRBV7-2,-,-,TRBJ2-7
TGCGCCAGCAGCTCCGGACAGTCCACAACTAATGAAAAACTGTTTTTT,CASSSGQSTTNEKLFF,16,TRBV5-1,few,-,TRBJ1-4
TGTGCCACCAGCATACGACTAGCGGGGCGGGAGACCCAGTACTTC,CATSIRLAGRETQYF,15,TRBV15,-,TRBD2,TRBJ2-5
TGTGCCAGCAGAAGCGGGACAGTGGCCTACAATGAGCAGTTCTTC,CASRSGTVAYNEQFF,15,TRBV27,-,-,TRBJ2-1
TGTGCCAGCAGCGTAGTAGATGGGAGGAGAGGGAGCACAGATACGCAGTATTTT,CASSVVDGRRGSTDTQYF,18,TRBV9,-,-,TRBJ2-3
TGCGCCAGCAGCTTGGAGGTCAGCAGAACCTACGAGCAGTACTTC,CASSLEVSRTYEQYF,15,TRBV5-1,-,-,TRBJ2-7
TGTGCCAGCAGCCAAGAACCGGTTCTCTCCTACGAGCAGTACTTC,CASSQEPVLSYEQYF,15,TRBV14,-,-,TRBJ2-7
TGCGCCAGCAGCCCCGGGACACTCCAAGAGACCCAGTACTTC,CASSPGTLQETQYF,14,TRBV5-1,-,-,TRBJ2-5
TGTGCCAGTATGGGCAGCCTAGGTAGCAATCAGCCCCAGCATTTT,CASMGSLGSNQPQHF,15,TRBV19,-,-,TRBJ1-5
TGTGCCAGCAGCTTAGACAGGGTAGCCTACGAGCAGTACTTC,CASSLDRVAYEQYF,14,TRBV7-2,-,-,TRBJ2-7
TGTGCCAGCACCCCTTCCAGGGTAAATGAGCAGTTCTTC,CASTPSRVNEQFF,13,TRBV14,-,-,TRBJ2-1
TGTGCCAGCAGTACCAGGGACAGGGGCTATCAGCCCCAGCATTTT,CASSTRDRGYQPQHF,15,TRBV6-1,-,TRBD1,TRBJ1-5
TGCGCCAGCAGCCAAGATGGTTCAGCGGGAGGGTTTACAGATACGCAGTATTTT,CASSQDGSAGGFTDTQYF,18,TRBV4-3,-,TRBD2,TRBJ2-3
TGTGCCAGCAGCGGAGACAGGGGAACCTACGAGCAGTACTTC,CASSGDRGTYEQYF,14,TRBV7-9,once,TRBD1,TRBJ2-7
TGTGCCAGCAGCTCCCGGGTCCCCAAGGGAGAGACCCAGTACTTC,CASSSRVPKGETQYF,15,TRBV7-8,-,-,TRBJ2-5
TGTGCCAGCAGTTTGACAGGGGTAAACTCCTATAATTCACCCCTCCACTTT,CASSLTGVNSYNSPLHF,17,TRBV27,-,TRBD1,TRBJ1-6
TGTGCCAGCAGGTGGGACAGGGGAGGCACTGAAGCTTTCTTT,CASRWDRGGTEAFF,14,TRBV2,-,TRBD1,TRBJ1-1
TGCGCCAGCAGCCAACTTCCGGGACCGTTGAACACTGAAGCTTTCTTT,CASSQLPGPLNTEAFF,16,TRBV4-3,-,-,TRBJ1-1
TGTGCCAGCAGCTTGGGACAGGGGAACACTGAAGCTTTCTTT,CASSLGQGNTEAFF,14,TRBV7-9,few,TRBD1,TRBJ1-1
TGTGCCACCTGGACTCACACCGGGGGAGCTTTCTTT,CATWTHTGGAFF,12,TRBV10-3,once,-,TRBJ1-1
TGTGCCAGCAGTGGATCCGGGACTAGCGGGAGGTTTGAGACCCAGTACTTC,CASSGSGTSGRFETQYF,17,TRBV7-9,-,TRBD2,TRBJ2-5
TGCAGTGCTAGGCTAGCAGATACGCAGTATTTT,CSARLADTQYF,11,TRBV20-1,-,-,TRBJ2-3
TGTGCCAGTTGTCGTCAGGGGAACACTGAAGCTTTCTTT,CASCRQGNTEAFF,13,TRBV2,-,-,TRBJ1-1
TGTGCCAGCAGCTTACAGCGGGGGGACCGACCCGGGGAGCTGTTTTTT,CASSLQRGDRPGELFF,16,TRBV11-2,-,TRBD2,TRBJ2-2
TGTGCCAGCAGCTTTCATAGCGGCCCAAGCACAGATACGCAGTATTTT,CASSFHSGPSTDTQYF,16,TRBV11-1,-,-,TRBJ2-3
TGTGCCTGGAGTGGGGGACCCTATGGCTACACCTTC,CAWSGGPYGYTF,12,TRBV30,-,-,TRBJ1-2